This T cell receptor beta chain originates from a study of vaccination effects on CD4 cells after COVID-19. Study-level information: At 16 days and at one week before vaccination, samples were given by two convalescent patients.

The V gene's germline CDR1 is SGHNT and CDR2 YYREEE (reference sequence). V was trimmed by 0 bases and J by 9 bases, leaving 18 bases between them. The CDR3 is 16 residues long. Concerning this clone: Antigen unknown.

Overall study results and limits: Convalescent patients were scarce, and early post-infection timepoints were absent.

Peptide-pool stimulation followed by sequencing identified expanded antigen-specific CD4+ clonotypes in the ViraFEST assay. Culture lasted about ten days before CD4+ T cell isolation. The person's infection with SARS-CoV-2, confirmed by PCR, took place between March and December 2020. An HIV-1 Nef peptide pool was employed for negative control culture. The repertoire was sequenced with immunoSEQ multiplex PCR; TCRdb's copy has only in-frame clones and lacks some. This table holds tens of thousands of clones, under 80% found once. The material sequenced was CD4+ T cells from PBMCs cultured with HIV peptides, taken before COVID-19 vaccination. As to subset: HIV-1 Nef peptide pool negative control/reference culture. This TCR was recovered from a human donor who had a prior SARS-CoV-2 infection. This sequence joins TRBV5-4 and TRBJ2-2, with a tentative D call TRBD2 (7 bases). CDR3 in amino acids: CASSLVGRGLRRELFF. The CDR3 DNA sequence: TGTGCCAGCAGCTTGGTAGGGCGGGGGCTACGCCGGGAGCTGTTTTTT. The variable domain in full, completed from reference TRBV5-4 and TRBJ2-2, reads ETGVTQSPTHLIKTRGQQVTLRCSSQSGHNTVSWYQQALGQGPQFIFQYYREEENGRGNFPPRFSGLQFPNYSSELNVNALELDDSALYLCASSLVGRGLRRELFFGEGSRLTVL.